Given below is one TCR beta chain in context. These data are taken from a study of OX40 agonist ivuxolimab in advanced cancers. Whole-study context: Patients achieving partial responses numbered three: one hepatocellular carcinoma case and two cutaneous melanoma cases.

Trimming cost V 5 bases and J 2 bases, with 13 bases left between them. The CDR3 runs 14 residues. Germline V gene data show CDR1 as SGHAT and CDR2 as FQNNGV. Generated by immunoSEQ multiplex PCR, the TCRdb table keeps only in-frame clones and is missing some. Here the sample spans approximately 89,000 clones, around 85% being singletons. The cohort excluded patients with autoimmune disease history or systemic immunosuppression. The sample consisted of CD4+ or CD8+ T cells sorted from blood, taken in a trial of the OX40 agonist ivuxolimab. The chain is built from TRBV11-2 and TRBJ2-7; maybe TRBD1 (6 bases). The sequence was obtained from an adult with an advanced solid tumor such as melanoma, head and neck, liver or kidney cancer. The CDR3 DNA reads as TGTGCCAGCAGCCTTCAGGGGTCGACCTACGAGCAGTACTTC. Protein: CASSLQGSTYEQYF. Full variable domain (outside the CDR3, taken from reference TRBV11-2 and TRBJ2-7): EAGVAQSPRYKIIEKRQSVAFWCNPISGHATLYWYQQILGQGPKLLIQFQNNGVVDDSQLPKDRFSAERLKGVDSTLKIQPAKLEDSAVYLCASSLQGSTYEQYFGPGTRLTVT.